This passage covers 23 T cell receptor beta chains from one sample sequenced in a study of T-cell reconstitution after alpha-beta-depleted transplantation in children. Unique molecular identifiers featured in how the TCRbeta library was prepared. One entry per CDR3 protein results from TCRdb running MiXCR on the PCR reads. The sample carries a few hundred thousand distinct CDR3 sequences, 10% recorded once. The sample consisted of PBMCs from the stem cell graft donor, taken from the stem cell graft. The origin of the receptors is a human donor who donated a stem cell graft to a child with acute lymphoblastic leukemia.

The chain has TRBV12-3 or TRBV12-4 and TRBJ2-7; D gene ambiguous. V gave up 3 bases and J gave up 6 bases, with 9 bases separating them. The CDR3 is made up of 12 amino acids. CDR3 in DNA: TGTGCCAGCAGTTTGACGTCCGGCGAGCAGTACTTC. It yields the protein CASSLTSGEQYF.

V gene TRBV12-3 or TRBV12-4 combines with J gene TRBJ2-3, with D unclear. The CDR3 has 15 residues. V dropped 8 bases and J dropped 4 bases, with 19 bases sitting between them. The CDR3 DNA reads TGTGCCAGCGATCGGTCTGGGCGCCTAGCAGATACGCAGTATTTT. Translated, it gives CASDRSGRLADTQYF.

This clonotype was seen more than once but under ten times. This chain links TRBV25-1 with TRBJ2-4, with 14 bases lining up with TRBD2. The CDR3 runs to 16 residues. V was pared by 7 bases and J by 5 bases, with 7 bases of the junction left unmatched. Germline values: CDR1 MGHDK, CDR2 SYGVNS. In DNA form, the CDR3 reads TGTGCCAGCATGACTAGCGGGAGGGCCTTCCAAAACATTCAGTACTTC. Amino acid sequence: CASMTSGRAFQNIQYF.

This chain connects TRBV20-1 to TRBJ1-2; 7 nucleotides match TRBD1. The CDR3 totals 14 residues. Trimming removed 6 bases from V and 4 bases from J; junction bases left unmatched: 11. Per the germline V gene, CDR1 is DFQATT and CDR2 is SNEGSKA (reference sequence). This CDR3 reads CSATQQGFGYGYTF. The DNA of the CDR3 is TGCAGTGCAACCCAACAGGGGTTCGGCTATGGCTACACCTTC.

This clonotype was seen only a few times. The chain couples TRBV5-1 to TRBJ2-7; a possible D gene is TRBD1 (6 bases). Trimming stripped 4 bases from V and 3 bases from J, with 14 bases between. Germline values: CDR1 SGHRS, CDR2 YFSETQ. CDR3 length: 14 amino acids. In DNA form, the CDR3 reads TGCGCCAGCAGCAAGGAAGGACAGCGCTACGAGCAGTACTTC. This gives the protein CASSKEGQRYEQYF.

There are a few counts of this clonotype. CDR3 residues: CASSLWDSTYEQYF. The CDR3 nucleotides are TGTGCCAGCAGCTTATGGGACAGCACCTACGAGCAGTACTTC. This rearrangement joins TRBV7-2 to TRBJ2-7; 7 bases fit TRBD1. V lost 2 bases to trimming and J lost 2 bases; unmatched junction nucleotides: 3. The CDR3 extends over 14 amino acids. CDR1 and CDR2 from the germline V gene are SGHTA and FQGNSA. Complete variable domain (other parts from reference TRBV7-2 and TRBJ2-7): GAGVSQSPSNKVTEKGKDVELRCDPISGHTALYWYRQSLGQGLEFLIYFQGNSAPDKSGLPSDRFSAERTGGSVSTLTIQRTQQEDSAVYLCASSLWDSTYEQYFGPGTRLTVT.

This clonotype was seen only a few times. CDR3 protein: CASSLSRLSSDTQYF. The CDR3 DNA follows: TGTGCCAGCAGTTTATCCCGCCTCAGCTCAGATACGCAGTATTTT. V and J are TRBV27 and TRBJ2-3; D gene uncertain. V was clipped by 0 bases and J by 4 bases, with 11 bases between them. The CDR3 is 15 residues long. Germline CDR1 and CDR2: MNHEY and SMNVEV (reference sequence).

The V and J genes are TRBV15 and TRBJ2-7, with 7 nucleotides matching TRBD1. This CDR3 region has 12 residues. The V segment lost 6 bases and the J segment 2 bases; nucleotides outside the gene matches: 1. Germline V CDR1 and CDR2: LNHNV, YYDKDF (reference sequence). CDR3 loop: CATRGTAYEQYF. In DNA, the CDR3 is TGTGCCACCAGGGGGACAGCCTACGAGCAGTACTTC. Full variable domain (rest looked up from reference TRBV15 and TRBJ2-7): DAMVIQNPRYQVTQFGKPVTLSCSQTLNHNVMYWYQQKSSQAPKLLFHYYDKDFNNEADTPDNFQSRRPNTSFCFLDIRSPGLGDTAMYLCATRGTAYEQYFGPGTRLTVT.

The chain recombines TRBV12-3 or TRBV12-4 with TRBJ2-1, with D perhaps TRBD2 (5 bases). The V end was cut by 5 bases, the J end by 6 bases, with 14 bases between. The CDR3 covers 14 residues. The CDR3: CASSEGPRSNEQFF. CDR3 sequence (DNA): TGTGCCAGCAGTGAGGGTCCCCGTAGCAATGAGCAGTTCTTC.

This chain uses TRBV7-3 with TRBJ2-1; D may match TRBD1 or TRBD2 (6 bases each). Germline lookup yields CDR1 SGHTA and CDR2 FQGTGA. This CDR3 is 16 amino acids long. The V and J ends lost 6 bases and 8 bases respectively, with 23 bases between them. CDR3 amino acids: CASSPTGALPGDEQFF. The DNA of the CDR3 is TGTGCCAGCAGTCCCACGGGGGCTCTCCCGGGCGATGAGCAGTTCTTC.

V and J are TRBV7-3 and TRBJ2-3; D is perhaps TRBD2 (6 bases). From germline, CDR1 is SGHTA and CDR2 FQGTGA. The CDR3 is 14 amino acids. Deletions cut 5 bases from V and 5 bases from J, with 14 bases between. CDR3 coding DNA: TGTGCCAGCAGCCCATCCTTGGGAGGAGATACGCAGTATTTT. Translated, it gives CASSPSLGGDTQYF.

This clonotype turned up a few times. CDR3 amino acids: CASSLAGTASYQPQHF. Written as DNA, the CDR3 is TGTGCCAGCAGCTTAGCCGGGACAGCCTCATATCAGCCCCAGCATTTT. The chain combines TRBV7-2 with TRBJ1-5; the match to TRBD1 covers 7 bases. This CDR3 region has 16 residues. Germline V lookup: CDR1 SGHTA, CDR2 FQGNSA. J was trimmed by 5 bases and V by 0 bases; bases with no gene match: 7.

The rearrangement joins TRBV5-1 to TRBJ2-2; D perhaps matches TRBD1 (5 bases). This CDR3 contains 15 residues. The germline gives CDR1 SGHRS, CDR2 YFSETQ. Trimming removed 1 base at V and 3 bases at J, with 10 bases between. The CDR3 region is CASSLRQTYTGELFF. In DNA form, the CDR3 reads TGCGCCAGCAGCTTGAGACAGACGTACACCGGGGAGCTGTTTTTT.

The CDR3, as DNA: TGTGCCAGCAGCTTACAAGGGACAGGGGTGAACACTGAAGCTTTCTTT. Residues: CASSLQGTGVNTEAFF. The chain links TRBV7-9 to TRBJ1-1; 10 positions agree with TRBD1. The ends lost 2 bases at V and 0 bases at J; junction bases unmatched: 3. Germline lookup yields CDR1 SEHNR and CDR2 FQNEAQ (reference sequence). The CDR3 is 16 residues long.

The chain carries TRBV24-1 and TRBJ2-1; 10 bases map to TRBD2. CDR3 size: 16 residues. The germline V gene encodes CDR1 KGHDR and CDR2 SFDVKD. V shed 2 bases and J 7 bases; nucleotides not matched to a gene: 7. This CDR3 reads CATSDSSGRAVNEQFF. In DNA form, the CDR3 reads TGTGCCACCAGTGATTCCAGCGGGAGGGCCGTAAATGAGCAGTTCTTC.

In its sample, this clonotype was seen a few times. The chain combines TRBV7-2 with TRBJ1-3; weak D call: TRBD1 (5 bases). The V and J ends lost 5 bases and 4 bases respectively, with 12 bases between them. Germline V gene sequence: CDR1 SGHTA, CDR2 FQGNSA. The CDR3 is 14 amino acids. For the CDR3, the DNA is TGTGCCAGCAGCCCTCAAGGGGCCGGAAACACCATATATTTT. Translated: CASSPQGAGNTIYF.

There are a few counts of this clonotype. The CDR3 region has the DNA TGTGCCAGCAGCTTCTTGGGACAGGGGGAAGAGACCCAGTACTTC. The encoded protein is CASSFLGQGEETQYF. The V gene is TRBV7-9, the J gene TRBJ2-5; 11 nucleotides align to TRBD1. The CDR3 runs 15 residues. Losses at the gene ends were 3 bases for V and 3 bases for J; bases not matched to a gene: 3. From germline, CDR1 is SEHNR and CDR2 FQNEAQ (reference sequence).

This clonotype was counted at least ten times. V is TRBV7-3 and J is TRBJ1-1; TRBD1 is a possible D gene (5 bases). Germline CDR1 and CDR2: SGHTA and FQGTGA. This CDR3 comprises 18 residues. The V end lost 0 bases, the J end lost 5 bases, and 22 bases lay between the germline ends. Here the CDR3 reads CASSLTAAVGAVRTEAFF. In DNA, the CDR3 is TGTGCCAGCAGCTTAACGGCGGCAGTCGGGGCGGTGCGTACTGAAGCTTTCTTT.

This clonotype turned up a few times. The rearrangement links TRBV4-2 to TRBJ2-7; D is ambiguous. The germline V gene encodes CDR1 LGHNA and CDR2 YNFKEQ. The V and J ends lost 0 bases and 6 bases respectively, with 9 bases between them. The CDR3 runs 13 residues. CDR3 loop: CASSQDNLAEQYF. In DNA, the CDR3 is TGTGCCAGCAGCCAAGATAACCTGGCCGAGCAGTACTTC.

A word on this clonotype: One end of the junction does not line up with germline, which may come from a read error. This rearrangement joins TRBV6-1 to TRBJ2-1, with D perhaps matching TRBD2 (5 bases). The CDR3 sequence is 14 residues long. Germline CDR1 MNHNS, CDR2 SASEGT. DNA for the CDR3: TGTGCCAGCAGGAGCAGTCTAGCAAACAATGAGCGGTTCTTC. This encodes CASRSSLANNERFF.

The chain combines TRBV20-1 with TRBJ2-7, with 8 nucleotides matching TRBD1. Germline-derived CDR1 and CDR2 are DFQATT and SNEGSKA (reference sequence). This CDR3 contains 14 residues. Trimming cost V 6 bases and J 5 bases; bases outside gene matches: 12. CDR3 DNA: TGCAGTGCCAGGGGCCAGGACAGGGTCCACGAGCAGTACTTC. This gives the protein CSARGQDRVHEQYF.

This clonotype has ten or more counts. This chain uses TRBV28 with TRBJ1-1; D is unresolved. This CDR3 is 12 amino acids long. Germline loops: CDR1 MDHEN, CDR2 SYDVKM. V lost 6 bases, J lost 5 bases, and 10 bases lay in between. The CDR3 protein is CASRMAGTEAFF. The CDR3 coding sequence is TGTGCCAGCAGGATGGCCGGGACTGAAGCTTTCTTT.

The DNA for the CDR3 is TGTGCCAGCAGCCAGAGAGATGGCCAAGAGACCCAGTACTTC. It is translated as CASSQRDGQETQYF. The V call is TRBV3-1, the J call TRBJ2-5; D not resolved. In germline, CDR1 is LGHDT, CDR2 YNNKEL (reference sequence). This CDR3 is built from 14 residues. V shed 3 bases and J shed 1 base, with 9 bases lying between them.